The 32 T cell receptor beta chains listed next were all sequenced from one sample in a study of blood T cell repertoires in COVID-19. This table comes from immunoSEQ multiplex PCR, and its TCRdb copy is limited to in-frame clones, with some not included. The sample records 250,000 to 300,000 clones, nearly 90% being singletons. The specimen was peripheral blood. The receptors come from a middle-aged woman who had recovered from COVID-19.

The chain combines TRBV3-1 (or the pseudogene TRBV3-2) with TRBJ2-7; D may be TRBD2 (5 bases). The germline V and J ends were trimmed by 1 base and 4 bases, with 11 bases remaining between them. The CDR3 loop spans 14 amino acids. Germline CDR1 and CDR2: LGHDT and YNNKEL (reference sequence). CDR3 region: CASSQGIRTYEQYV. CDR3 DNA sequence: TGTGCCAGCAGCCAAGGTATTAGGACTTACGAGCAGTACGTC.

The V and J genes are TRBV9 and TRBJ1-5; perhaps TRBD1 as D (5 bases). The CDR3 has 12 amino acids. Trimming left V 0 bases short and J 9 bases short, with 7 bases between. Germline V gene lookup returns CDR1 SGDLS and CDR2 YYNGEE. CDR3 nucleotides: TGTGCCAGCAGCGTAGTGGGGGGGCCCCAGCATTTT. Encoded protein: CASSVVGGPQHF.

This clone was picked up one time. The chain carries TRBV19 and TRBJ1-1; D is uncertain. Germline V gene sequence: CDR1 LNHDA, CDR2 SQIVND (reference sequence). V lost 3 bases and J lost 2, with 4 bases in between. The CDR3 runs to 12 residues. CDR3 DNA: TGTGCCAGTAGTATTTATAACACTGAAGCTTTCTTT. It yields the protein CASSIYNTEAFF.

This clone has just a few counts. This chain joins TRBV2 and TRBJ1-3; the D gene is possibly TRBD1 (6 bases). V was trimmed by 0 bases and J by 7 bases, leaving 7 bases between them. Germline CDR1 and CDR2: SNHLY and FYNNEI. The CDR3 loop spans 13 amino acids. This CDR3 is CASSEARGNTIYF. As DNA, the CDR3 is TGTGCCAGCAGTGAAGCGAGGGGGAACACCATATATTTT.

This sequence joins TRBV5-6 and TRBJ2-5; D may be TRBD2 (5 bases). Germline assignment: CDR1 SGHDT and CDR2 YYEEEE. The CDR3 length is 15 residues. Between the trimmed V and J ends, which lost 5 bases and 7 bases, there was a span of 21 bases. The CDR3 spells CASRTQSGYWGTQYF. The CDR3 DNA is TGTGCCAGCAGAACCCAAAGCGGCTATTGGGGGACCCAGTACTTC.

The chain combines TRBV7-9 with TRBJ2-3; a weak D match, TRBD2 (6 bases). Trimming took 6 bases from V and 6 from J, leaving 16 bases between them. Germline assignment: CDR1 SEHNR and CDR2 FQNEAQ (reference sequence). The CDR3 is 14 amino acids. In DNA form, the CDR3 reads TGTGCCAGCAGGGCCGGGACTGGGGAGGATACGCAGTATTTT. Amino acids: CASRAGTGEDTQYF.

The chain couples TRBV7-6 to TRBJ2-2; 13 bases align to TRBD2. CDR1 SGHVS and CDR2 FNYEAQ come from the germline V gene. This CDR3 is built from 18 residues. J lost 0 bases, V lost 5 bases, and 6 bases had no gene match. CDR3 bases: TGTGCCAGCAGCGAGACTAGCGGGGGGTTTTCGAACACCGGGGAGCTGTTTTTT. This gives the protein CASSETSGGFSNTGELFF.

The chain links TRBV5-4 to TRBJ2-2; D gene uncertain. CDR3 length equals 12 residues. Germline CDR1 and CDR2: SGHNT and YYREEE (reference sequence). The V and J ends lost 0 bases and 9 bases respectively, with 6 bases between them. The chain's CDR3 is CASSLGPWELFF. In nucleotides, the CDR3 is TGTGCCAGCAGCTTGGGGCCCTGGGAGCTGTTTTTT.

This chain links TRBV5-1 with TRBJ1-1; TRBD1 might be the D (6 bases). From germline, CDR1 is SGHRS and CDR2 YFSETQ. This CDR3 is 14 amino acids long. The V end was cut by 4 bases, the J end by 4 bases, with 14 bases between. The CDR3 nucleotides read TGCGCCAGCAGCGTCCGGACAGAGGCCACTGAAGCTTTCTTT. It is translated as CASSVRTEATEAFF.

The chain is built from TRBV5-4 and TRBJ2-6; D might be TRBD1 (6 bases). Germline CDR1 reads SGHNT; CDR2 reads YYREEE (reference sequence). This CDR3 contains 16 residues. The V end was cut by 4 bases, the J end by 0 bases, with 11 bases between. CDR3 sequence (DNA): TGTGCCAGCAGCGAAGGACAGAGCTCTGGGGCCAACGTCCTGACTTTC. Residues: CASSEGQSSGANVLTF.

The chain has TRBV11-3 and TRBJ2-7; 7 bases line up with TRBD1. With 9 bases clipped from V and 6 bases from J, the junction kept 5 bases outside the gene matches. The CDR3 extends over 11 amino acids. From germline, CDR1 is SGHNT and CDR2 YENEEA. The CDR3 loop reads CARYRGSEQYV. The CDR3 DNA sequence: TGTGCCAGATACAGGGGATCCGAGCAGTACGTC.

This chain links TRBV4-1 with TRBJ1-1; D is perhaps TRBD1 (5 bases). This CDR3 has 15 amino acids. The V gene's germline CDR1 is MGHRA and CDR2 YSYEKL. Trimming took 1 base from V and 4 from J, leaving 13 bases between them. CDR3 in amino acids: CASSQVQGIGTEAFF. The CDR3 DNA sequence: TGCGCCAGCAGCCAAGTCCAGGGAATTGGCACTGAAGCTTTCTTT.

The chain uses TRBV7-6 and TRBJ1-4; D not resolved. The CDR3 covers 16 residues. Germline V gene lookup returns CDR1 SGHVS and CDR2 FNYEAQ. The V end was cut by 2 bases, the J end by 1 base, with 11 bases between. The CDR3 here is CASSLISRGTNEKLFF. The CDR3 nucleotides are TGTGCCAGCAGCTTAATTAGTCGTGGAACTAATGAAAAACTGTTTTTT.

J is TRBJ1-2 and V is TRBV13; possibly TRBD1 for D (6 bases). V gave up 2 bases and J gave up 6 bases, with 16 bases separating them. From germline, CDR1 is PRHDT and CDR2 FYEKMQ (reference sequence). The CDR3 totals 15 residues. CDR3 nucleotide sequence: TGTGCCAGCAGCTTAACAGGGCCAGTGTACCATGGCTACACCTTC. As protein: CASSLTGPVYHGYTF.

There are a few counts of this clone. The chain joins TRBV5-1 to TRBJ1-5, with 7 bases lining up with TRBD1. CDR1 and CDR2 (germline): SGHRS, YFSETQ. This CDR3 has 14 amino acids. Germline trimming cut 0 bases from V and 5 bases from J; bases unmatched to any gene: 2. CDR3 nucleotides: TGCGCCAGCAGCTTGGGACAGGGCGATCAGCCCCAGCATTTT. Amino acids: CASSLGQGDQPQHF.

The chain employs TRBV6-6 and TRBJ2-1, with 7 nucleotides matching TRBD2. The germline V gene has CDR1 MNHNY and CDR2 SVGAGI (reference sequence). V lost 7 bases and J lost 7; bases outside the gene matches: 13. CDR3 length equals 15 residues. CDR3 nucleotide sequence: TGTGCCAGCAAAAATACCGGGACTATAAGGAATGAGCAGTTCTTC. Amino acid sequence: CASKNTGTIRNEQFF.

The V and J genes are TRBV3-1 (or the pseudogene TRBV3-2) and TRBJ1-4, with a possible D match to TRBD1 (5 bases). The CDR3 contains 16 residues. Germline V CDR1 and CDR2: LGHDT, YNNKEL (reference sequence). Between the trimmed V and J ends, which lost 3 bases and 1 base, there was a span of 12 bases. The CDR3 protein is CASSHTRRGTNEKLFF. Written as DNA, the CDR3 is TGTGCCAGCAGCCACACCCGAAGGGGAACTAATGAAAAACTGTTTTTT.

The chain has TRBV7-9 and TRBJ2-5; no firm D call. The CDR3 spans 15 residues. V shed 1 base and J shed 0 bases, with 9 bases lying between them. CDR1 is SEHNR and CDR2 is FQNEAQ in the germline V gene (reference sequence). In DNA form, the CDR3 reads TGTGCCAGCAGCTTAGGCTGGCCCAACCAAGAGACCCAGTACTTC. Translating gives CASSLGWPNQETQYF.

The V gene is TRBV9, the J gene TRBJ1-1, with D hard to call. The germline V gene encodes CDR1 SGDLS and CDR2 YYNGEE. V dropped 2 bases and J dropped 3 bases, with 8 bases sitting between them. The CDR3 sequence is 13 residues long. CDR3 protein: CASSVQVYTEAFF. CDR3 DNA sequence: TGTGCCAGCAGCGTCCAGGTGTACACTGAAGCTTTCTTT.

The chain is built from TRBV5-1 and TRBJ1-3, with unresolved D. This CDR3 is built from 16 residues. Germline values: CDR1 SGHRS, CDR2 YFSETQ. Trimming removed 0 bases at V and 0 bases at J, with 10 bases between. CDR3 amino acids: CASSLGGRDSGNTIYF. The DNA for the CDR3 is TGCGCCAGCAGCTTGGGTGGGCGCGACTCTGGAAACACCATATATTTT.

The chain links TRBV2 to TRBJ2-7, with a tentative D call TRBD2 (6 bases). V lost 2 bases and J lost 0, with 14 bases in between. This CDR3 contains 16 residues. Germline CDR1 reads SNHLY; CDR2 reads FYNNEI. The CDR3: CASSERGMPNSYEQYF. CDR3 DNA: TGTGCCAGCAGTGAACGGGGGATGCCAAACTCCTACGAGCAGTACTTC.

The chain has TRBV7-2 and TRBJ1-1; D ambiguous. CDR3 length: 13 residues. Germline values: CDR1 SGHTA, CDR2 FQGNSA. Between the trimmed V and J ends, which lost 2 bases and 4 bases, there was a span of 8 bases. CDR3 nucleotides: TGTGCCAGCAGCTTAATGGAGACCACTGAAGCTTTCTTT. Protein product: CASSLMETTEAFF.

This chain connects TRBV10-3 to TRBJ2-5; D may be TRBD1 (5 bases). In germline, CDR1 is ENHRY, CDR2 SYGVKD. V was clipped by 6 bases and J by 1 base, with 12 bases between them. There are 14 residues in the CDR3. DNA of the CDR3: TGTGCCATCAGAGGGGCGGAACCCCAAGAGACCCAGTACTTC. Translation gives CAIRGAEPQETQYF.

The gene calls are TRBV7-9 and TRBJ2-3; 10 nucleotides line up with TRBD2. CDR3 length: 15 amino acids. Per germline, CDR1 SEHNR and CDR2 FQNEAQ (reference sequence). With 3 bases clipped from V and 5 bases from J, the junction kept 5 bases outside the gene matches. CDR3 in DNA: TGTGCCAGCAGCTTTAGCGGGGGGAGGGAAGATACGCAGTATTTT. This codes for CASSFSGGREDTQYF.

V usage is TRBV27 and J usage is TRBJ1-5; perhaps TRBD1 as D (5 bases). Germline V gene sequence: CDR1 MNHEY, CDR2 SMNVEV (reference sequence). There are 13 residues in the CDR3. Trimming removed 5 bases from V and 8 bases from J, with 13 bases in between. The CDR3 region has the DNA TGTGCCAGCAGTCTAGCGGGGACGGAGCCCCAGCATTTT. It encodes CASSLAGTEPQHF.

This clone has a single count. DNA of the CDR3: TGTGCCAGTAGTATCGGGACTAGCGGGAAATATACGCAGTATTTT. This translates into CASSIGTSGKYTQYF. The chain employs TRBV19 and TRBJ2-3; TRBD2 agrees at 13 bases. Trimming at V came to 3 bases and at J to 7 bases, leaving 4 bases not matched to a gene. The CDR3 loop spans 15 amino acids. Germline assignment: CDR1 LNHDA and CDR2 SQIVND (reference sequence).

This clone came up a few times. The gene calls are TRBV4-1 and TRBJ2-3; 7 bases line up with TRBD2. The CDR3 length is 15 residues. Germline V gene sequence: CDR1 MGHRA, CDR2 YSYEKL. The J segment lost 6 bases and the V segment lost 0 bases, leaving 6 bases of the junction unmatched. The CDR3 region has the DNA TGCGCCAGCAGCCAAGACGGGGTTAGCGGGGATACGCAGTATTTT. Amino acid sequence: CASSQDGVSGDTQYF.

The V and J genes are TRBV4-2 and TRBJ2-1; the D gene is possibly TRBD2 (6 bases). Germline CDR1 LGHNA, CDR2 YNFKEQ. The CDR3 is 21 residues long. The V gene lost 1 base and the J gene lost 2 bases, with 27 bases spanning the gap. CDR3 loop: CASSQAHSRRGKEAAYNEQFF. The DNA of the CDR3 is TGTGCCAGCAGCCAAGCCCATTCCCGGCGGGGCAAAGAGGCGGCCTACAATGAGCAGTTCTTC.

This clone has a handful of counts. The gene calls are TRBV7-6 and TRBJ2-2; D is uncertain. The V end lost 1 base, the J end lost 2 bases, and 8 bases lay between the germline ends. The CDR3 contains 15 residues. The germline CDR1 and CDR2 sequences are SGHVS and FNYEAQ. CDR3 in amino acids: CASSLGGQNTGELFF. The CDR3 DNA reads TGTGCCAGCAGCTTAGGTGGCCAAAACACCGGGGAGCTGTTTTTT.

The CDR3 sequence: CASSDGGNV. In nucleotides, the CDR3 is TGTGCCAGCAGTGACGGGGGGAACGTC. This rearrangement joins TRBV6-4 to TRBJ2-7; D may be TRBD2 (6 bases). The CDR3 has 9 amino acids. Germline assignment: CDR1 MRHNA and CDR2 SNTAGT.

The chain recombines TRBV7-3 with TRBJ2-3; D not certain. This CDR3 is built from 17 residues. V gave up 5 bases and J gave up 0 bases, with 18 bases separating them. CDR1 is SGHTA, CDR2 FQGTGA, per germline. CDR3 region: CASSRRSSATSTDTQYF. In DNA form, the CDR3 reads TGTGCCAGCAGCCGCCGTAGCAGTGCGACTAGCACAGATACGCAGTATTTT.

The sample holds one count of this clone. The chain combines TRBV7-9 with TRBJ1-1, with D possibly TRBD1 on 6 matching bases. The CDR3 is 14 amino acids. Germline V CDR1 and CDR2: SEHNR, FQNEAQ (reference sequence). Trimming cost V 7 bases and J 2 bases, with 14 bases left between them. CDR3 protein: CASTSQGSNTEAFF. The CDR3 bases are TGTGCCAGCACGTCTCAGGGGAGCAACACTGAAGCTTTCTTT.